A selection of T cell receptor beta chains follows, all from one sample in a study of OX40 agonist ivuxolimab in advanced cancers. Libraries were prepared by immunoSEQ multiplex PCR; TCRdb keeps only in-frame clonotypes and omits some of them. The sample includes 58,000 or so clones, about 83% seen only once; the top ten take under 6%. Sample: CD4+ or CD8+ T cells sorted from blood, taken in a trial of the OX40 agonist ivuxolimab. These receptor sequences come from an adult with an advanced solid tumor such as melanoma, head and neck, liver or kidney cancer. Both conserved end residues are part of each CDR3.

CASTLTIRYEQYF	TRBV6-1	.
CASSEGQGEQPQHF	TRBV2	TRBJ1-5
CASSDGRGRDYGYTF	TRBV6-5	TRBJ1-2
CASSVVQGKDSGANVLTF	TRBV9	TRBJ2-6
CASSYSRPGSYEQYF	TRBV6-6	TRBJ2-7
CASRTGLAGELFF	TRBV5-1	TRBJ2-2
CASSLGGGRTSIEQYF	TRBV6-5	TRBJ2-7
CASSRGAGETQYF	TRBV11-3	TRBJ2-5
CASSAQGTNTGELFF	TRBV9	TRBJ2-2
CASKQGSLGNEKLFF	TRBV5-1	TRBJ1-4
CASSRGNSPLHF	TRBV2	TRBJ1-6
CASSRGEGRETQYF	TRBV27	TRBJ2-5
CASSQSGTANTEAFF	TRBV4-1	TRBJ1-1